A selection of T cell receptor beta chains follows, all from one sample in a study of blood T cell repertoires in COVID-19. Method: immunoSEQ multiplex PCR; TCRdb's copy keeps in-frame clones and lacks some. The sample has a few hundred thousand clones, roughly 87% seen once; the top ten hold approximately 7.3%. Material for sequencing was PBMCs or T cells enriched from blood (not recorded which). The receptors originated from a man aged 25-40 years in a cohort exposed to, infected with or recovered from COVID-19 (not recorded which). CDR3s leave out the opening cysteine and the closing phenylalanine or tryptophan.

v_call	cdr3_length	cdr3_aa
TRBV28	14	ASSLWAEYSNQPQH
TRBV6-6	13	ASSYGGTAGDEQY
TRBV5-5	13	ASSRQRQGSEKLF
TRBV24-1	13	ATGPVAGNINEQF
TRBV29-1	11	SARQGLNTEAF
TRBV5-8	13	ASSRTSGRGGELF
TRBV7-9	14	ASSLWDSATNEKLF
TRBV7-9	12	ASSLPRTNSPLH
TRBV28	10	ASSRAGYEQY
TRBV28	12	ASSLGTGFYGYT
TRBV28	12	ASSLQGGGEKLF
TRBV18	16	ASSLAKTGKEGFPGYT
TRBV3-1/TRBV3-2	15	ASSQVPTAASGNTIY
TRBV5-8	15	ASSLFNGAMENQPQH
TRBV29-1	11	SVMSQAGYGYT
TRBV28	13	ASSSPGGIVYEQY
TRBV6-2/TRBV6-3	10	ASSPLGHKAY
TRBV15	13	ATSSRRDNYYEQY
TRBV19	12	ATNSGSSYNEQF
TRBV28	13	ASSPFGPNSNGYT
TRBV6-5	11	ASRQLVAYEQY
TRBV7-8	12	ASSLAGPKDTQY
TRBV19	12	ASRTGREADEQY
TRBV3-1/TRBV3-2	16	ASSRATPWEGRGDTQY
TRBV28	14	ASSFFWREDFNEQF
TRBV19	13	ASSWTGKGNQPQH
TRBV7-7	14	ASSQTLAGGSNEQF
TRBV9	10	ASSPQGGKQF
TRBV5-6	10	ASTDSGREQF
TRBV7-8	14	ASSLVGTGASDTQY
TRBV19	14	ASRRTGAPPYNEQF
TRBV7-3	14	ASSLDRFSGANVLT
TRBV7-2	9	AITGLETQY
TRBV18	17	ASSPPSLAGGPNTGELF
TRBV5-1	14	ASSTGLAGEGETQY
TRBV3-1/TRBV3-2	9	ASSLQYEQY
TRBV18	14	ASSQGQGASNQPQH
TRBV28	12	ASSLWIRGSEQY
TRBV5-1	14	ASSWTSGTSTDTQY
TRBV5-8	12	ASSQGAGSYEQY
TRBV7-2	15	ASSLVVGRGKTGELF
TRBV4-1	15	ASSQFTTGRAQETQY
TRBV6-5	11	ASRGKGNQPQH
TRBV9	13	ASSPAGGRNQPQH